This is a list of T cell receptor beta chains from one sample in a study of cytomegalovirus exposure and HLA in healthy donors. Some clones are missing from TCRdb's copy, which holds only in-frame ones; the method was immunoSEQ multiplex PCR. Found here are around 53,000 clones, roughly 73% of them singletons; the top ten hold roughly 3%. The material sequenced was PBMCs. The receptors were sampled from a man between 18 and 35 years old in good health and CMV-seronegative. CDR3s include the opening cysteine and the closing phenylalanine or tryptophan. A D gene is named only where the DNA matches it firmly. Size values are once, few and many counts, or a class for expanded clones, and some rows have none.

clone_size | j_call | d_call | v_call | cdr3_aa | cdr3_nt
few | TRBJ1-1 | . | TRBV7-2 | CAIRGGAEAFF | TGTGCCATCCGAGGGGGAGCTGAAGCTTTCTTT
once | TRBJ2-1 | . | TRBV4-1 | CASSQAGMAYNEQFF | TGCGCCAGCAGCCAAGCGGGGATGGCCTACAATGAGCAGTTCTTC
once | TRBJ1-4 | . | TRBV5-1 | CASKNPPEEKLFF | TGCGCCAGCAAGAATCCCCCGGAGGAAAAACTGTTTTTT
. | TRBJ1-1 | . | TRBV29-1 | CSVGPAGGSTEAFF | TGCAGCGTTGGGCCCGCGGGGGGAAGCACTGAAGCTTTCTTT
. | TRBJ2-7 | . | TRBV21-1 | CASSKAGTGDFDEQYF | TGTGCCAGCAGCAAAGCGGGGACAGGGGATTTTGACGAGCAGTACTTC
. | TRBJ1-5 | TRBD1 | TRBV6-1 | CASLVQGEVQPQHF | TGTGCCAGCCTCGTACAGGGGGAGGTTCAGCCCCAGCATTTT
. | TRBJ2-5 | TRBD2 | TRBV30 | CAWSYTISGRGKTQYF | TGTGCCTGGAGTTACACTATAAGCGGGAGGGGAAAGACCCAGTACTTC
. | TRBJ1-2 | TRBD1 | TRBV7-8 | CASSLELRGDYGYTF | TGTGCCAGCAGCTTAGAGCTCAGGGGGGACTATGGCTACACCTTC
. | TRBJ2-1 | TRBD1 | TRBV15 | CATSTSTGVNEQFF | TGTGCCACCAGCACATCTACAGGGGTCAACGAGCAGTTCTTC
. | TRBJ1-1 | . | TRBV29-1 | CSALTEEAFF | TGCAGCGCTTTGACAGAGGAAGCTTTCTTT
. | TRBJ1-1 | TRBD1 | TRBV7-2 | CASSFDRAEAFF | TGTGCCAGCAGCTTTGACAGGGCTGAAGCTTTCTTT